Below are 21 T cell receptor beta chains sequenced from a single sample in a study of OX40 agonist ivuxolimab in advanced cancers. Profiled with immunoSEQ multiplex PCR; TCRdb holds only in-frame clones, not every one. This table holds roughly 58,000 clones, around 85% found once. This specimen was CD4+ or CD8+ T cells sorted from blood, taken in a trial of the OX40 agonist ivuxolimab. The receptors were sampled from an adult with an advanced solid tumor such as melanoma, head and neck, liver or kidney cancer.

The rearrangement joins TRBV7-2 to TRBJ2-3, with D tentatively TRBD2 (5 bases). There are 16 residues in the CDR3. V was cut by 1 base and J by 3 bases, with 14 bases left in between. In germline, CDR1 is SGHTA, CDR2 FQGNSA. CDR3 loop: CASSLVLGGPTDTQYF. DNA of the CDR3: TGTGCCAGCAGCTTAGTCCTCGGCGGGCCGACAGATACGCAGTATTTT.

The chain links TRBV11-3 to TRBJ2-7; D is undetermined. In germline, CDR1 is SGHNT, CDR2 YENEEA. The CDR3 runs 15 residues. V lost 5 bases and J lost 5, with 19 bases in between. The CDR3 loop reads CASSQIRRPIHEQYF. The DNA for the CDR3 is TGTGCCAGCAGCCAAATTAGACGGCCGATTCACGAGCAGTACTTC.

This chain joins TRBV5-1 and TRBJ2-2, with 8 bases that match TRBD1. V shed 0 bases, J shed 2 bases, and the junction held 3 bases outside the gene matches. The germline V gene encodes CDR1 SGHRS and CDR2 YFSETQ. CDR3 length: 16 residues. The CDR3 reads CASSLGTGINTGELFF. CDR3 coding DNA: TGCGCCAGCAGCTTGGGGACAGGGATAAACACCGGGGAGCTGTTTTTT.

The gene calls are TRBV5-5 and TRBJ1-4; D is possibly TRBD1 (6 bases). This CDR3 is 14 amino acids long. V shed 4 bases and J shed 8 bases, with 15 bases lying between them. CDR1 is SGHKS and CDR2 is YYEKEE in the germline V gene (reference sequence). CDR3 in DNA: TGTGCCAGCAGCCAGGACAGCGGGCGGGAAAAACTGTTTTTT. Protein: CASSQDSGREKLFF.

This chain links TRBV2 with TRBJ2-7, with TRBD1 as a possible D gene (6 bases). From germline, CDR1 is SNHLY and CDR2 FYNNEI. The CDR3 is made up of 13 amino acids. The V and J ends lost 6 bases and 4 bases respectively, with 13 bases between them. The CDR3 bases are TGTGCCAGCAGAGACACCAGGGGTTACGAGCAGTACTTC. Protein: CASRDTRGYEQYF. The variable domain in full, with the rest retrieved from reference TRBV2 and TRBJ2-7, is EPEVTQTPSHQVTQMGQEVILRCVPISNHLYFYWYRQILGQKVEFLVSFYNNEISEKSEIFDDQFSVERPDGSNFTLKIRSTKLEDSAMYFCASRDTRGYEQYFGPGTRLTVT.

V is TRBV27 and J is TRBJ2-7, with a weak D call TRBD2 (6 bases). The germline V and J ends were trimmed by 5 bases and 3 bases, with 14 bases remaining between them. Germline V lookup: CDR1 MNHEY, CDR2 SMNVEV (reference sequence). This CDR3 is built from 14 residues. CDR3 sequence reads: CASSEEGPNYEQYF. The CDR3, as DNA: TGTGCCAGCAGTGAGGAGGGGCCCAACTACGAGCAGTACTTC.

CDR3 region: CASSQTSPNTGELFF. CDR3 coding DNA: TGTGCCAGCAGTCAAACTAGCCCGAACACCGGGGAGCTGTTTTTT. The gene calls are TRBV6-5 and TRBJ2-2; D may be TRBD2 (6 bases). Trimming stripped 5 bases from V and 0 bases from J, with 10 bases between. The CDR3 is made up of 15 amino acids. CDR1 and CDR2 (germline): MNHEY, SVGAGI.

This clone has more than one count but fewer than ten. The chain recombines TRBV7-9 with TRBJ1-3, with D perhaps TRBD1 (5 bases). The CDR3 is 14 residues long. Germline V lookup: CDR1 SEHNR, CDR2 FQNEAQ (reference sequence). Trimming removed 5 bases at V and 4 bases at J, with 12 bases between. For the CDR3, the DNA is TGTGCCAGCAGCCTCAAGGGGCCCGGAAACACCATATATTTT. Amino acid sequence: CASSLKGPGNTIYF. The whole variable domain, remainder taken from reference TRBV7-9 and TRBJ1-3, is DTGVSQNPRHKITKRGQNVTFRCDPISEHNRLYWYRQTLGQGPEFLTYFQNEAQLEKSRLLSDRFSAERPKGSFSTLEIQRTEQGDSAMYLCASSLKGPGNTIYFGEGSWLTVV.

This clone was picked up one time. The gene calls are TRBV5-1 and TRBJ2-3, with D perhaps being TRBD1 or TRBD2 (5 bases each). The CDR3 sequence is 14 residues long. V lost 2 bases to trimming and J lost 3 bases, with 10 bases between them. Germline loops: CDR1 SGHRS, CDR2 YFSETQ. The chain's CDR3 is CASSFVGETDTQYF. Written as DNA, the CDR3 is TGCGCCAGCAGCTTCGTGGGGGAGACAGATACGCAGTATTTT.

V and J are TRBV7-9 and TRBJ2-1, with D uncertain. Germline assignment: CDR1 SEHNR and CDR2 FQNEAQ (reference sequence). The CDR3 is 13 residues long. The V end was cut by 8 bases, the J end by 1 base, with 9 bases between. The chain's CDR3 is CASGRESYNEQFF. DNA for the CDR3: TGTGCCAGCGGAAGGGAATCCTACAATGAGCAGTTCTTC.

This chain uses TRBV9 with TRBJ1-1; D unclear. Trimming took off 0 bases at V and 4 bases at J, with 10 bases between the two ends. CDR3 size: 14 residues. Germline loops: CDR1 SGDLS, CDR2 YYNGEE. The CDR3 nucleotides are TGTGCCAGCAGCGTAGTTGGGGAATTCACTGAAGCTTTCTTT. Protein: CASSVVGEFTEAFF.

The gene calls are TRBV4-2 and TRBJ2-1, with a weak D call TRBD2 (5 bases). The germline CDR1 and CDR2 sequences are LGHNA and YNFKEQ. V dropped 1 base and J dropped 6 bases, with 10 bases sitting between them. The CDR3 covers 14 residues. This CDR3 is CASSQGASPNEQFF. In nucleotides, the CDR3 is TGTGCCAGCAGCCAAGGTGCTAGCCCCAATGAGCAGTTCTTC.

The chain carries TRBV5-4 and TRBJ1-2; tentative D call: TRBD1 (5 bases). The germline V gene has CDR1 SGHNT and CDR2 YYREEE (reference sequence). CDR3 length: 14 amino acids. V was trimmed by 3 bases and J by 2 bases, leaving 11 bases between them. CDR3: CASSSPRGNYGYTF. In nucleotides, the CDR3 is TGTGCCAGCAGCTCCCCGCGGGGGAACTATGGCTACACCTTC.

The chain links TRBV11-3 to TRBJ2-1; possibly TRBD1 for D (6 bases). CDR1 and CDR2 (germline): SGHNT, YENEEA. Trimming removed 2 bases from V and 3 bases from J, with 14 bases in between. This CDR3 is built from 16 residues. The CDR3 here is CASSLRSRGYYNEQFF. CDR3 in DNA: TGTGCCAGCAGCTTACGGTCCAGGGGCTACTACAATGAGCAGTTCTTC.

The rearrangement uses TRBV5-1 and TRBJ2-2; 7 positions agree with TRBD1. Looked up from germline, CDR1 is SGHRS and CDR2 is YFSETQ. The CDR3 has 15 amino acids. Unmatched junction bases numbered 7, after V lost 3 bases and J lost 5 bases. CDR3 coding DNA: TGCGCCAGCAGCTCCGAGGGGGCGCGGACCGGGGAGCTGTTTTTT. Translation gives CASSSEGARTGELFF.

DNA for the CDR3: TGCGCCAGCAGCTTCTCAGGGGCAGATACGCAGTATTTT. Translating gives CASSFSGADTQYF. The rearrangement links TRBV5-1 to TRBJ2-3, with D possibly matching TRBD1 (6 bases). This CDR3 comprises 13 residues. V was trimmed by 2 bases and J by 4 bases, leaving 8 bases between them. Per the germline V gene, CDR1 is SGHRS and CDR2 is YFSETQ.

The chain carries TRBV27 and TRBJ2-7; no clear D. With 4 bases removed from V and 4 bases from J, the gap between germline ends came to 17 bases. CDR1 is MNHEY, CDR2 SMNVEV, per germline (reference sequence). The CDR3 sequence is 15 residues long. The chain's CDR3 is CASSSGWAMTYEQYF. The CDR3 bases are TGTGCCAGCAGTTCCGGGTGGGCGATGACTTACGAGCAGTACTTC.

The J gene is TRBJ2-5, the V gene TRBV7-9; TRBD2 matches at 8 bases. Per germline, CDR1 SEHNR and CDR2 FQNEAQ (reference sequence). After removal of 5 bases from V and 7 bases from J, the junction contained 12 bases not matched to a gene. The CDR3 covers 15 residues. The CDR3: CASSPKRERGGTQYF. In DNA form, the CDR3 reads TGTGCCAGCAGCCCGAAGCGGGAGAGGGGGGGGACCCAGTACTTC.

The rearrangement links TRBV6-1 to TRBJ2-2; 8 positions agree with TRBD2. CDR1 is MNHNS, CDR2 SASEGT, per germline. V was clipped by 8 bases and J by 7 bases; unmatched bases: 6. The CDR3 sequence is 13 residues long. CDR3: CASGLARRGELFF. CDR3 DNA: TGTGCCAGCGGACTAGCCCGCCGCGGGGAGCTGTTTTTT.

The V gene is TRBV27, the J gene TRBJ2-2; D is uncertain. The CDR3 length is 16 residues. Trimming pared 0 bases from V and 4 bases from J, leaving 12 bases between. CDR1 and CDR2 (germline): MNHEY, SMNVEV (reference sequence). CDR3 sequence reads: CASSLSADRVTGELFF. Here the CDR3 DNA reads TGTGCCAGCAGTTTATCGGCGGATAGAGTCACCGGGGAGCTGTTTTTT.

The chain employs TRBV5-1 and TRBJ2-3, with a possible D match to TRBD2 (6 bases). V lost 0 bases and J lost 4, with 18 bases in between. The germline gives CDR1 SGHRS, CDR2 YFSETQ. CDR3 length: 17 residues. CDR3 protein: CASSLGARLVSADTQYF. CDR3 nucleotides: TGCGCCAGCAGCTTGGGCGCGAGACTAGTCAGCGCAGATACGCAGTATTTT.